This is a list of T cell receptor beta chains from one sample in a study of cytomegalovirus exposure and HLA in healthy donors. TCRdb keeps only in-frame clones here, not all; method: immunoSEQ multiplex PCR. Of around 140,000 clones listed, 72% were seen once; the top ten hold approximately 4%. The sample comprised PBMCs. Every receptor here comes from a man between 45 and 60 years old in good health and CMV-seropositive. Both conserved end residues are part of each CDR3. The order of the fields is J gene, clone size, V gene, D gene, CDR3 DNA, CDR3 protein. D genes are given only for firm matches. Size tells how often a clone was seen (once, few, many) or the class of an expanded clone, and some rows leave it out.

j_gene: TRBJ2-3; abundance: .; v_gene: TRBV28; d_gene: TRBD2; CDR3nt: TGTGCCAGCAGCCCCGCCCCCCACTTGGCGGGAGGGAGTCAGGATACGCAGTATTTT; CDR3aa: CASSPAPHLAGGSQDTQYF
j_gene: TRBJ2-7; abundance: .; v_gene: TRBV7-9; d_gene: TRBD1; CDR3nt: TGTTCCAGCAGCTTAGGGACAGGGCCCTACGAGCAGTACTTC; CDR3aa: CSSSLGTGPYEQYF
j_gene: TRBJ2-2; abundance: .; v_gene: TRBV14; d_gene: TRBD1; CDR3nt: TGTGCCAGCAGCCAACCGGGACAGGGGCGAACCGGGGAGCTGTTTTTT; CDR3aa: CASSQPGQGRTGELFF
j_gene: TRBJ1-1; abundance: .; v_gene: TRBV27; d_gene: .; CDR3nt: TGTGCCAGCAGTTTATCAGGAGGGTTACCCACTGAAGCTTTCTTT; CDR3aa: CASSLSGGLPTEAFF
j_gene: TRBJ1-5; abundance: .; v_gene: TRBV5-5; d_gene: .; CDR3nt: TGTGCCAGCAGCTTGGCGCCAGGGTATAGCAATCAGCCCCAGCATTTT; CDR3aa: CASSLAPGYSNQPQHF
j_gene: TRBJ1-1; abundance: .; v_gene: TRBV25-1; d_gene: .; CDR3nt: TGTGCCAGCAGCAGGGGTTGGGGTTCGAACACTGAAGCTTTCTTT; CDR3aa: CASSRGWGSNTEAFF
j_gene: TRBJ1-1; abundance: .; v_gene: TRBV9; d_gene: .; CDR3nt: TGTGCCAGCAGCGCGTCTCTAGGGGTGAACACTGAAGCTTTCTTT; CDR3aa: CASSASLGVNTEAFF
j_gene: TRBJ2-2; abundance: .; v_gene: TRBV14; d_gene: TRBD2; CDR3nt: TGTGCCAGCAGCGGGCCCGGGACTAGCGGGCTGAACACCGGGGAGCTGTTTTTT; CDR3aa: CASSGPGTSGLNTGELFF
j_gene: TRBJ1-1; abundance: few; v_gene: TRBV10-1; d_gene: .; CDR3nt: TGCGCCACCTCCCAGGGTCCTCGCCTTTTCTTT; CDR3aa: CATSQGPRLFF
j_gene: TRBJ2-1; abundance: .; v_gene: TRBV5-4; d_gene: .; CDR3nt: TGTGCCAGCAGCTTGCCCGGTCACAATGAGCAGTTCTTC; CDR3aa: CASSLPGHNEQFF
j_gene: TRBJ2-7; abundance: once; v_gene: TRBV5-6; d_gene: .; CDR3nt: TGTGCCAGCAGCCGGACTCCCTACGAGCAGTACTTC; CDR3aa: CASSRTPYEQYF
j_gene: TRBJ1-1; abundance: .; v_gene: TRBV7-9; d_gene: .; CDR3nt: TGTGCCAGCAGCTCACTAGCGAGGAGGGGCACTGAAGCTTTCTTT; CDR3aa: CASSSLARRGTEAFF
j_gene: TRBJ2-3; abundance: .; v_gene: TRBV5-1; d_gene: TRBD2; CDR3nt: TGCGCCAGCAGCCCTCCGGGACTAGCGGGGCCGCCTTCTACAGATACGCAGTATTTT; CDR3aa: CASSPPGLAGPPSTDTQYF
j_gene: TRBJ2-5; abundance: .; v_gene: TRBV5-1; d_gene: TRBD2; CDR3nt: TGCGCCAGCAGCTTGGGGGCTAGCGGGGCTGGGGAGACCCAGTACTTC; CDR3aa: CASSLGASGAGETQYF
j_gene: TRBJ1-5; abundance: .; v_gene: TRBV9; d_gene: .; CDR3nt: TGTGCCAGCAGTCTCGGCCAAGGGGGCAATCAGCCCCAGCATTTT; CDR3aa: CASSLGQGGNQPQHF
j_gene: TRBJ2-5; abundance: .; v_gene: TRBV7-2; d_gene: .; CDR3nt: TGTGCCAGCAGCTTGGCGGCGAACCAAGAGACCCAGTACTTC; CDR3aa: CASSLAANQETQYF
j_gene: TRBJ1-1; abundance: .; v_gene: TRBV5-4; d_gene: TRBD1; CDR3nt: TGTGCCAGCAGCCGATGGACAGGGGGGCACACTGAAGCTTTCTTT; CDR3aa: CASSRWTGGHTEAFF
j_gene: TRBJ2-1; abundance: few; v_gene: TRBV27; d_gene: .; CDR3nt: TGTGCCAGCAGTTTCAGTCGACTAGCCTACAATGAGCAGTTCTTC; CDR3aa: CASSFSRLAYNEQFF
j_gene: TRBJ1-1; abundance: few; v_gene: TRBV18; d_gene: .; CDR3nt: TGTGCCAGCTCACCACCGGGAGTGGGGATTTTGAACACTGAAGCTTTCTTT; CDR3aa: CASSPPGVGILNTEAFF
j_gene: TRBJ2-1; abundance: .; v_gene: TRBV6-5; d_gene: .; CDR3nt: TGTGCCAGCAGTTACTCGTTCGGTTACAATGAGCAGTTCTTC; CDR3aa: CASSYSFGYNEQFF
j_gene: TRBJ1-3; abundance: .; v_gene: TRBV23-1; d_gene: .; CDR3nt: TGCGCCAGCGCCCTTCAGACCATATATTTT; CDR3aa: CASALQTIYF
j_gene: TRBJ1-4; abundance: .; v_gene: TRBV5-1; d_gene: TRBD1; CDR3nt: TGCGCCAGCAGCGGATCGGGACAGGGCACGGAAAAACTGTTTTTT; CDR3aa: CASSGSGQGTEKLFF
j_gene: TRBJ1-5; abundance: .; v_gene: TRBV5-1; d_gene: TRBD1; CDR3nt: TGCGCCAGCAGCTTGGGGGACAGGGGGAATCAGCCCCAGCATTTT; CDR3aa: CASSLGDRGNQPQHF
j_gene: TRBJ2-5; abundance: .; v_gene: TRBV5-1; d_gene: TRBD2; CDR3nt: TGCGCCAGCAGCTTGGGTGGCGGGGGATCGGAGACCCAGTACTTC; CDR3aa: CASSLGGGGSETQYF
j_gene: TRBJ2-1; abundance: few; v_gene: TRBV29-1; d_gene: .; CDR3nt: TGCAGCGTTGGAAGGGACTCTACGACGGGTGAGCAGTTCTTC; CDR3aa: CSVGRDSTTGEQFF
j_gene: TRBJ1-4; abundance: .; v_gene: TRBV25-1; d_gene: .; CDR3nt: TGTGCCAGCAGTGAAAACAGGCCAACTAATGAAAAACTGTTTTTT; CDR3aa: CASSENRPTNEKLFF
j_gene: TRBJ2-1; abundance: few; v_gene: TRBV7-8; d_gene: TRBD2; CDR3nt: TGTGCCAGCAGCTTAGGAGTCGCCGGGACTAGCGGGTACAATGAGCAGTTCTTC; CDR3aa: CASSLGVAGTSGYNEQFF
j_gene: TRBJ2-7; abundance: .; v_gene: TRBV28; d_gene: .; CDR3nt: TGTGCCAGCAAAGGGGCACTAGCCGCCACGGACTTC; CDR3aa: CASKGALAATDF
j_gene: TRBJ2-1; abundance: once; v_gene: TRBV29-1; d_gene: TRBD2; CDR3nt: TGCAGCGTTGAAGATTGGGGGGGTGGGTCTGAGCAGTTCTTC; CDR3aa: CSVEDWGGGSEQFF
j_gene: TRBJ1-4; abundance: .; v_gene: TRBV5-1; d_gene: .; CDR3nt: TGCGCCAGCAGCTTGGCCTCAGGGGACGGGGAAAAACTGTTTTTT; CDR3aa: CASSLASGDGEKLFF
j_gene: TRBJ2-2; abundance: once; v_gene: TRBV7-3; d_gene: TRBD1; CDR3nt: TGTGCCAGCAGCATCTCCGGACAGGGAGCAACCGGGGAGCTGTTTTTT; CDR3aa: CASSISGQGATGELFF
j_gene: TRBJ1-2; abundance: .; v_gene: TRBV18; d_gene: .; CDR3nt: TGTGCCAGCTCACCTACCACCCTGGGGCGGAATAATAACTATGGCTACACCTTC; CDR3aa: CASSPTTLGRNNNYGYTF
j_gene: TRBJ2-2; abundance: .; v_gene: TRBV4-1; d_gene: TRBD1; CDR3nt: TGCGCCAGCAGCCAGGAGCCTGGGACAGGGTGGGACACCGGGGAGCTGTTTTTT; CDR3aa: CASSQEPGTGWDTGELFF
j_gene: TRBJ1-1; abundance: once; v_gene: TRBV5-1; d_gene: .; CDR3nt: TGCGCCAGCAGCTTGGGGGACTGGAACACTGAAGCTTTCTTT; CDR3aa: CASSLGDWNTEAFF
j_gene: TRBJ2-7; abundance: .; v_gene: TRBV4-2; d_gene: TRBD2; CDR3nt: TGTGCCAGCAGCCAAGATCTTTCGGGAGGGGGCGAGCAGTACTTC; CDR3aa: CASSQDLSGGGEQYF
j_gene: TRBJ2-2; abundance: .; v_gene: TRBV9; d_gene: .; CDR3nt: TGTGCCAGCAGCGTCTACAGGTTCTCCGGGGAGCTGTTTTTT; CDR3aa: CASSVYRFSGELFF
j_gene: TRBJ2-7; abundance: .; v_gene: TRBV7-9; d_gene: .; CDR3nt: TGTGCCAGCAGCTCCGACAGAACCTACGAGCAGTACTTC; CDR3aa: CASSSDRTYEQYF
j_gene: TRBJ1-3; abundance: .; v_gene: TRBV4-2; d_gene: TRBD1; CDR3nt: TGTGCCAGCAGCCAAGACCTAATATTTGACAGGGGGAGGACTGGAAACACCATATATTTT; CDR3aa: CASSQDLIFDRGRTGNTIYF
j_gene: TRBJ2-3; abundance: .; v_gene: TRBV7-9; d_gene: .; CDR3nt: TGTGCCAGCAGCTCCAAGCCCGGACACCTCACAGATACGCAGTATTTT; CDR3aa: CASSSKPGHLTDTQYF
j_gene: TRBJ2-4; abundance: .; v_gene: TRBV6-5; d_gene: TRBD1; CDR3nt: TGTGCCAGCGCTTTAAACAGGGGGGAAAACATTCAGTACTTC; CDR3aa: CASALNRGENIQYF
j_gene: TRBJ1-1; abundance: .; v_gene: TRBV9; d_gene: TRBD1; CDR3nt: TGTGCCAGTAGAAGAGGGACAGGGATGAACACTGAAGCTTTCTTT; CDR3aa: CASRRGTGMNTEAFF